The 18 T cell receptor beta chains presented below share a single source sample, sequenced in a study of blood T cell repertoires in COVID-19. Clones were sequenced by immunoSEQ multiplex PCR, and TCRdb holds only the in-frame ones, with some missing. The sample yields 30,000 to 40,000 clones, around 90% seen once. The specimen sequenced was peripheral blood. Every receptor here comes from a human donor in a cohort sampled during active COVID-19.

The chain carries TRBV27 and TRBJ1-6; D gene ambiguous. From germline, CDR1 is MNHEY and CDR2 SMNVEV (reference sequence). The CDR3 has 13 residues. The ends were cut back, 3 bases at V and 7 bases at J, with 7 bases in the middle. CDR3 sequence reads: CASSFRENSPLHF. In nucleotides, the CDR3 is TGTGCCAGCAGTTTCCGGGAAAATTCACCCCTCCACTTT.

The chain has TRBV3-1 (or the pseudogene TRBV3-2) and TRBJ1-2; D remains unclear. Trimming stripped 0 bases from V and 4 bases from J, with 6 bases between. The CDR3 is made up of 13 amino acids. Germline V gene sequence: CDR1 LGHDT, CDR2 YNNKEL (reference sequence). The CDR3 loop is CASSQDYRYGYTF. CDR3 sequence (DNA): TGTGCCAGCAGCCAAGATTATCGCTATGGCTACACCTTC.

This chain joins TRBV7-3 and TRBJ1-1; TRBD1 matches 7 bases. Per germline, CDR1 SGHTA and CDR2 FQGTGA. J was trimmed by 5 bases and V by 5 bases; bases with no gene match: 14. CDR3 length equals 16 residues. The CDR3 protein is CASSPHGQVGGTEAFF. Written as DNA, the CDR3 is TGTGCCAGCAGCCCGCACGGACAGGTCGGCGGAACTGAAGCTTTCTTT.

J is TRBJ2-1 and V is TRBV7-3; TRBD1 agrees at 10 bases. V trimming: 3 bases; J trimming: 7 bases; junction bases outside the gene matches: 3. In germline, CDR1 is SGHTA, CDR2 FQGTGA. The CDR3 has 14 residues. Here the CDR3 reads CASSLGQGLNEQFF. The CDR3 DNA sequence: TGTGCCAGCAGCTTGGGACAGGGGTTGAATGAGCAGTTCTTC.

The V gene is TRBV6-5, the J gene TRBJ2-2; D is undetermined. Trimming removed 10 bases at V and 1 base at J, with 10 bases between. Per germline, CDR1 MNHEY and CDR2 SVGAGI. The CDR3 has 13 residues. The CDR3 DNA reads TGTGCCACATACCCAGGGAACACCGGGGAGCTGTTTTTT. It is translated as CATYPGNTGELFF.

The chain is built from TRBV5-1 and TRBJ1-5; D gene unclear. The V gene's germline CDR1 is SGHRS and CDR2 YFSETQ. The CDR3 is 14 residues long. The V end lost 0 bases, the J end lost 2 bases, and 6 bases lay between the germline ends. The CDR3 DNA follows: TGCGCCAGCAGCTTGGGGGGAGGCAATCAGCCCCAGCATTTT. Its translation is CASSLGGGNQPQHF. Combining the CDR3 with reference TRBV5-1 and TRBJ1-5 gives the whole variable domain KAGVTQTPRYLIKTRGQQVTLSCSPISGHRSVSWYQQTPGQGLQFLFEYFSETQRNKGNFPGRFSGRQFSNSRSEMNVSTLELGDSALYLCASSLGGGNQPQHFGDGTRLSIL.

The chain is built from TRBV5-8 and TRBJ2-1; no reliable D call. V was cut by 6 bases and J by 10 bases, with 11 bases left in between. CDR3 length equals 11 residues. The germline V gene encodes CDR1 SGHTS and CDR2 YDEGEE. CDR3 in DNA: TGTGCCAGCACCGCCGTGAGGGAGCAGTTCTTC. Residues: CASTAVREQFF.

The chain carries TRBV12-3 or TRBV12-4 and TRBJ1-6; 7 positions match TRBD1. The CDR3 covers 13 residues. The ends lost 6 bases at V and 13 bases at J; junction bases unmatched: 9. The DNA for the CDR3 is TGTGCCAGCAGAGGGACAGAACGAAGTCCCCTCCACTTT. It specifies CASRGTERSPLHF.

DNA of the CDR3: TGTGCCAGCAGCCAGACGGGGAGCACAGATACGCAGTATTTT. It is translated as CASSQTGSTDTQYF. The rearrangement uses TRBV5-4 and TRBJ2-3, with D perhaps TRBD2 (5 bases). The V and J ends lost 4 bases and 0 bases respectively, with 9 bases between them. In germline, CDR1 is SGHNT, CDR2 YYREEE (reference sequence). The CDR3 loop spans 14 amino acids.

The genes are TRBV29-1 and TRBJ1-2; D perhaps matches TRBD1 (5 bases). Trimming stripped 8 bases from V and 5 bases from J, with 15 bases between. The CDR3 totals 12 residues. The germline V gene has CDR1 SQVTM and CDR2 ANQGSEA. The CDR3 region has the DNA TGCAGCCTATATACAGGCGTTTATGGCTACACCTTC. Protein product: CSLYTGVYGYTF. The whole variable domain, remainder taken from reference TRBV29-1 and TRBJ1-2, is SAVISQKPSRDICQRGTSLTIQCQVDSQVTMMFWYRQQPGQSLTLIATANQGSEATYESGFVIDKFPISRPNLTFSTLTVSNMSPEDSSIYLCSLYTGVYGYTFGSGTRLTVV.

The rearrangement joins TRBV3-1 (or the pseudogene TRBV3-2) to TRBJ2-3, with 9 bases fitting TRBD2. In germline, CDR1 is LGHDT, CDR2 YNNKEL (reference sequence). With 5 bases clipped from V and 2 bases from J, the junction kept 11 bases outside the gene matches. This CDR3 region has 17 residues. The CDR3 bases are TGTGCCAGCAGCAAAAGGGAATCTAGCGGGGCCACAGATACGCAGTATTTT. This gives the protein CASSKRESSGATDTQYF.

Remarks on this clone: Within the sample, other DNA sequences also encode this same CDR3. The CDR3 is CASSGQGFTGELFF. The CDR3 region has the DNA TGTGCCAGCAGTGGACAGGGGTTCACCGGGGAGCTGTTTTTT. The V gene is TRBV6-4, the J gene TRBJ2-2, with TRBD1 matching 8 bases. The CDR3 loop spans 14 amino acids. V dropped 4 bases and J dropped 4; count of bases not matched to a gene: 2. CDR1 and CDR2 (germline): MRHNA, SNTAGT.

Written as DNA, the CDR3 is TGTGCCAGCAGCCAGATCTCGAACTATGGCTACACCTTC. Its protein product is CASSQISNYGYTF. V is TRBV7-2 and J is TRBJ1-2; D ambiguous. This CDR3 is 13 amino acids long. The germline V and J ends were trimmed by 5 bases and 2 bases, with 9 bases remaining between them. The germline CDR1 and CDR2 sequences are SGHTA and FQGNSA.

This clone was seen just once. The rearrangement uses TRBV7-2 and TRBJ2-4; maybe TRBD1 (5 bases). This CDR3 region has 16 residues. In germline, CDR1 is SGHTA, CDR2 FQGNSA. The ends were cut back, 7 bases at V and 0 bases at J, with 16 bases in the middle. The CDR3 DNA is TGTGCCAGCACCCCGGCAACAGACAGAGCCAAAAACATTCAGTACTTC. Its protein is CASTPATDRAKNIQYF.

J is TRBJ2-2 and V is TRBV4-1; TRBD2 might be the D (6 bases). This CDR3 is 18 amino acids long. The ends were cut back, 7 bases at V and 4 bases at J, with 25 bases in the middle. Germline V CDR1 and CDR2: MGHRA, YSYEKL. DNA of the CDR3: TGCGCCAGCACCCCCTCCACCGAGACTAGGGTCGGCACCGGGGAGCTGTTTTTT. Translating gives CASTPSTETRVGTGELFF.

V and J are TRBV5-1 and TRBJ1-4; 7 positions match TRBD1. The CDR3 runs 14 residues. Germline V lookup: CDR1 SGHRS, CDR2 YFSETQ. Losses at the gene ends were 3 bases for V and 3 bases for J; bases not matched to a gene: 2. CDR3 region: CASSSDRANEKLFF. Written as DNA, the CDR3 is TGCGCCAGCAGCTCAGACAGGGCTAATGAAAAACTGTTTTTT.

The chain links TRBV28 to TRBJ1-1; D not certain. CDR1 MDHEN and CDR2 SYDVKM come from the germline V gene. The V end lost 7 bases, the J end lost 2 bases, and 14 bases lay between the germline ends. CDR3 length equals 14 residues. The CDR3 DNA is TGTGCCAGCATCCCACATATGGCAAACACTGAAGCTTTCTTT. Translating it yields CASIPHMANTEAFF.

The CDR3 nucleotides are TGTGCCAGCGGACGGGGGGGCTCGGGAGATACGCAGTATTTT. This translates into CASGRGGSGDTQYF. The chain employs TRBV9 and TRBJ2-3; TRBD2 matches 8 bases. Germline CDR1 SGDLS, CDR2 YYNGEE. This CDR3 is built from 14 residues. The V gene end was trimmed by 7 bases and the J gene end by 5 bases; junction bases not matched to a gene: 9.